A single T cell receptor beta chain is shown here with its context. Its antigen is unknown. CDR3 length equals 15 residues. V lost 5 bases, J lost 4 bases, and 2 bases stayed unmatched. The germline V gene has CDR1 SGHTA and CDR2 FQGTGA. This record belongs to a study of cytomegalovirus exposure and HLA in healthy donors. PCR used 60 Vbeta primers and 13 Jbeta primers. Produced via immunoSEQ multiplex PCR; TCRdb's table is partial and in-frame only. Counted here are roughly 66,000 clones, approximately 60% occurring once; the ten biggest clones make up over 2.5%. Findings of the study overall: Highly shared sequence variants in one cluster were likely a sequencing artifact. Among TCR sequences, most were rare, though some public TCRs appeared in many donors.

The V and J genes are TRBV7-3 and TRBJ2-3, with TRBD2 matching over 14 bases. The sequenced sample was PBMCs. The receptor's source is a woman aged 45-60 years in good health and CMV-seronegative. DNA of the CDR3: TGTGCCAGCAGCCCGGGACTAGCGGGAGCAGATACGCAGTATTTT. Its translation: CASSPGLAGADTQYF. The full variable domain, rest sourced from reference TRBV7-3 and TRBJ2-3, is GAGVSQTPSNKVTEKGKYVELRCDPISGHTALYWYRQSLGQGPEFLIYFQGTGAADDSGLPNDRFFAVRPEGSVSTLKIQRTERGDSAVYLCASSPGLAGADTQYFGPGTRLTVL.